This entry lists 27 T cell receptor beta chains sequenced from one sample in a study of blood T cell repertoires in COVID-19. Clones were sequenced by immunoSEQ multiplex PCR, and TCRdb holds only the in-frame ones, with some missing. The data show approximately 260,000 clones, with roughly nine tenths seen just once and 3.6% held by the top ten. Material for sequencing was peripheral blood. These receptors were collected from a man between 18 and 35 years old with active or convalescent COVID-19.

The chain carries TRBV10-3 and TRBJ2-2, with 10 bases that match TRBD2. V lost 2 bases to trimming and J lost 6 bases; unmatched junction nucleotides: 9. The germline V gene encodes CDR1 ENHRY and CDR2 SYGVKD. The CDR3 covers 17 residues. The CDR3 region has the DNA TGTGCCATCAGTGAGGTCCTAGCGGGGGACCCACCCGGGGAGCTGTTTTTT. Residues: CAISEVLAGDPPGELFF.

This clone was observed a single time. The chain couples TRBV5-1 to TRBJ1-2; possibly TRBD1 for D (5 bases). The V gene's germline CDR1 is SGHRS and CDR2 YFSETQ. This CDR3 region has 15 residues. Between the trimmed V and J ends, which lost 2 bases and 3 bases, there was a span of 14 bases. The CDR3 region has the DNA TGCGCCAGCAGCTTTTGGGGGAGGCTGGACTATGGCTACACCTTC. It translates to CASSFWGRLDYGYTF.

V usage is TRBV5-4 and J usage is TRBJ1-2, with D tentatively TRBD1 (6 bases). The germline V and J ends were trimmed by 2 bases and 1 base, with 6 bases remaining between them. Germline loops: CDR1 SGHNT, CDR2 YYREEE (reference sequence). The CDR3 contains 13 residues. The CDR3 loop reads CASSLGGNYGYTF. CDR3 sequence (DNA): TGTGCCAGCAGCTTAGGGGGTAACTATGGCTACACCTTC.

This clone is a singleton in its sample. The J gene is TRBJ1-5, the V gene TRBV6-4; 9 nucleotides match TRBD1. Germline values: CDR1 MRHNA, CDR2 SNTAGT. This CDR3 has 18 amino acids. J lost 0 bases, V lost 9 bases, and 15 bases had no gene match. CDR3 loop: CASDHRDRVEDSNQPQHF. In nucleotides, the CDR3 is TGTGCCAGTGACCACCGGGACAGGGTTGAGGATAGCAATCAGCCCCAGCATTTT.

The V and J genes are TRBV11-3 and TRBJ1-4; D unclear. Germline V gene data show CDR1 as SGHNT and CDR2 as YENEEA. Trimming took off 5 bases at V and 3 bases at J, with 7 bases between the two ends. The CDR3 extends over 13 amino acids. CDR3 region: CASSPRANEKLFF. CDR3 sequence (DNA): TGTGCCAGCAGCCCTCGGGCTAATGAAAAACTGTTTTTT.

The chain combines TRBV28 with TRBJ1-2, with TRBD1 matching 7 bases. Trimming cost V 5 bases and J 4 bases; bases outside gene matches: 7. This CDR3 comprises 14 residues. The germline CDR1 and CDR2 sequences are MDHEN and SYDVKM. The CDR3 DNA follows: TGTGCCAGCAGTCTAACAGGGGCTGGCTATGGCTACACCTTC. It yields the protein CASSLTGAGYGYTF.

This chain connects TRBV5-1 to TRBJ2-2; 11 nucleotides agree with TRBD2. Trimming at V came to 4 bases and at J to 6 bases, leaving 11 bases not matched to a gene. Per germline, CDR1 SGHRS and CDR2 YFSETQ. CDR3 length: 17 residues. The CDR3 here is CASSPPVAGGEAGELFF. In nucleotides, the CDR3 is TGCGCCAGCAGCCCGCCGGTAGCGGGAGGGGAGGCCGGGGAGCTGTTTTTT.

Written as DNA, the CDR3 is TGTGCCAGCAGCGTATTGATTAGCGCGGCCACAGATACGCAGTATTTT. Translated: CASSVLISAATDTQYF. The chain is built from TRBV9 and TRBJ2-3; D might be TRBD2 (5 bases). The germline gives CDR1 SGDLS, CDR2 YYNGEE. Trimming shortened V by 1 base and J by 2 bases, and 14 bases separated the two germline ends. This CDR3 comprises 16 residues.

The chain employs TRBV19 and TRBJ1-1, with D unresolved. The CDR3 has 13 residues. Trimming removed 4 bases at V and 3 bases at J, with 9 bases between. Germline CDR1 LNHDA, CDR2 SQIVND (reference sequence). Written as DNA, the CDR3 is TGTGCCAGTAGTACCCAGGAATACACTGAAGCTTTCTTT. This encodes CASSTQEYTEAFF.

Here the CDR3 reads CASLAGGADTQYF. The DNA for the CDR3 is TGTGCCAGCCTAGCGGGAGGGGCAGATACGCAGTATTTT. The chain links TRBV28 to TRBJ2-3, with 12 bases fitting TRBD2. The length of the CDR3 is 13 residues. The germline V gene encodes CDR1 MDHEN and CDR2 SYDVKM. V gave up 8 bases and J gave up 4 bases; unmatched junction bases: 1.

CDR3 sequence (DNA): TGCGCCAGCAGCTCCCAGGGGCCACTAATGAACACTGAAGCTTTCTTT. This gives the protein CASSSQGPLMNTEAFF. The chain links TRBV5-1 to TRBJ1-1, with D tentatively TRBD1 (6 bases). Germline V gives CDR1 SGHRS, CDR2 YFSETQ. This CDR3 region has 16 residues. Trimming shortened V by 3 bases and J by 0 bases, and 15 bases separated the two germline ends.

The rearrangement joins TRBV4-1 to TRBJ2-7; the D gene is possibly TRBD1 (6 bases). CDR3 length equals 15 residues. Per germline, CDR1 MGHRA and CDR2 YSYEKL. The ends were cut back, 2 bases at V and 2 bases at J, with 13 bases in the middle. CDR3 residues: CASSQQDSTTYEQYF. The CDR3 nucleotides read TGCGCCAGCAGCCAACAGGACAGCACAACCTACGAGCAGTACTTC.

The chain uses TRBV6-5 and TRBJ2-3; D might be TRBD2 (7 bases). V gave up 0 bases and J gave up 4 bases, with 11 bases separating them. The CDR3 consists of 15 residues. Germline lookup yields CDR1 MNHEY and CDR2 SVGAGI. The CDR3 DNA reads as TGTGCCAGCAGTTACTCGGGGGCGGGGGCAGATACGCAGTATTTT. This encodes CASSYSGAGADTQYF.

The V call is TRBV6-2 or TRBV6-3, the J call TRBJ2-7, with 7 bases matching TRBD1. The CDR3 contains 14 residues. Germline CDR1 and CDR2: MNHEY and SVGEGT. The V segment lost 6 bases and the J segment 2 bases; nucleotides outside the gene matches: 7. CDR3 nucleotide sequence: TGTGCCAGCAGCCTGGGACAGACTACCTACGAGCAGTACTTC. Its protein product is CASSLGQTTYEQYF.

This clone was seen a handful of times. The V call is TRBV19, the J call TRBJ1-5, with D uncertain. Trimming removed 3 bases from V and 8 bases from J, with 11 bases in between. CDR3 length equals 13 residues. Per the germline V gene, CDR1 is LNHDA and CDR2 is SQIVND (reference sequence). In DNA form, the CDR3 reads TGTGCCAGTAGTATGGGCAGTCTGGAGCCCCAGCATTTT. It yields the protein CASSMGSLEPQHF.

This clone was recorded only once. The chain couples TRBV13 to TRBJ2-7; possible D gene TRBD2, 6 bases. This CDR3 contains 15 residues. Germline CDR1 reads PRHDT; CDR2 reads FYEKMQ (reference sequence). Trimming shortened V by 1 base and J by 3 bases, and 13 bases separated the two germline ends. CDR3 nucleotides: TGTGCCAGCAGCTTAGAGACGGGAGTTGGCTACGAGCAGTACTTC. Protein: CASSLETGVGYEQYF.

The chain carries TRBV5-4 and TRBJ1-4; TRBD1 is a possible D gene (6 bases). CDR1 and CDR2 from the germline V gene are SGHNT and YYREEE (reference sequence). This CDR3 has 14 residues. V was cut by 3 bases and J by 4 bases, with 10 bases left in between. The CDR3 sequence is CASSSGVINEKLFF. Written as DNA, the CDR3 is TGTGCCAGCAGCTCAGGGGTTATTAATGAAAAACTGTTTTTT.

J is TRBJ2-1 and V is TRBV27; no reliable D call. The CDR3 has 13 residues. The germline V gene encodes CDR1 MNHEY and CDR2 SMNVEV (reference sequence). The V end lost 2 bases, the J end lost 5 bases, and 7 bases lay between the germline ends. CDR3 DNA sequence: TGTGCCAGCAGTTTACAGTCCCACAATGAGCAGTTCTTC. It is translated as CASSLQSHNEQFF.

This clone showed up just once. V is TRBV10-2 and J is TRBJ1-5, with no clear D. The CDR3 contains 13 residues. The V and J ends lost 5 bases and 0 bases respectively, with 5 bases between them. Germline lookup yields CDR1 WSHSY and CDR2 SAAADI. The CDR3 sequence is CASSPYSNQPQHF. In nucleotides, the CDR3 is TGCGCCAGCAGTCCGTATAGCAATCAGCCCCAGCATTTT.

The chain joins TRBV12-5 to TRBJ1-5; D may be TRBD1 (5 bases). Looked up from germline, CDR1 is LGHNT and CDR2 is FRNRAP. V was pared by 1 base and J by 7 bases, with 14 bases between. The CDR3 extends over 15 amino acids. CDR3 sequence: CASGLGRGHRQPQHF. CDR3 DNA: TGTGCTAGTGGTTTGGGGAGGGGTCATCGACAGCCCCAGCATTTT.

The CDR3 here is CASSEIEQDVLPQHF. The CDR3 region has the DNA TGTGCCAGCAGTGAAATAGAACAGGACGTTTTACCCCAGCATTTT. The rearrangement uses TRBV6-1 and TRBJ1-5; D is perhaps TRBD1 (5 bases). The CDR3 is 15 amino acids. Trimming left V 2 bases short and J 10 bases short, with 18 bases between. CDR1 MNHNS and CDR2 SASEGT come from the germline V gene.

V usage is TRBV15 and J usage is TRBJ2-7; D unresolved. The CDR3 has 13 residues. The V end lost 0 bases, the J end lost 6 bases, and 9 bases lay between the germline ends. Germline-derived CDR1 and CDR2 are LNHNV and YYDKDF (reference sequence). CDR3 nucleotides: TGTGCCACCAGCAGAGATGAGGTGAGCGAGCAGTACTTC. This encodes CATSRDEVSEQYF.

The gene calls are TRBV2 and TRBJ2-7; D may be TRBD1 (6 bases). V shed 8 bases and J shed 5 bases, with 22 bases lying between them. The germline CDR1 and CDR2 sequences are SNHLY and FYNNEI. CDR3 length equals 15 residues. CDR3 sequence (DNA): TGTGCCAGCCTGGGGGTCGGGACACCTAGAGACGAGCAGTACTTC. Residues: CASLGVGTPRDEQYF.

Here the CDR3 reads CASSRDTTATEAFF. CDR3 DNA: TGTGCCAGCAGCCGAGACACCACGGCCACTGAAGCTTTCTTT. This chain uses TRBV7-3 with TRBJ1-1; D unclear. The germline V gene has CDR1 SGHTA and CDR2 FQGTGA. The CDR3 is 14 amino acids. The V and J ends lost 5 bases and 4 bases respectively, with 14 bases between them. Full variable domain (outside the CDR3, taken from reference TRBV7-3 and TRBJ1-1): GAGVSQTPSNKVTEKGKYVELRCDPISGHTALYWYRQSLGQGPEFLIYFQGTGAADDSGLPNDRFFAVRPEGSVSTLKIQRTERGDSAVYLCASSRDTTATEAFFGQGTRLTVV.

V and J are TRBV18 and TRBJ2-5, with 9 bases lining up with TRBD1. With V trimmed by 8 bases and J by 5 bases, 9 bases remained unmatched. The CDR3 totals 14 residues. The germline gives CDR1 KGHSH, CDR2 LQKENI. CDR3 residues: CASAGDRVSETQYF. CDR3 DNA sequence: TGTGCCAGCGCTGGGGACAGGGTATCTGAGACCCAGTACTTC.

The chain recombines TRBV14 with TRBJ1-6, with no clear D. Germline-derived CDR1 and CDR2 are SGHDN and FVKESK. The CDR3 runs 14 residues. V lost 6 bases to trimming and J lost 6 bases, with 12 bases between them. The CDR3: CASSFRSGNSPLHF. The CDR3 nucleotides read TGTGCCAGCAGTTTTCGATCGGGTAATTCACCCCTCCACTTT.

This rearrangement joins TRBV24-1 to TRBJ2-2, with 13 positions matching TRBD2. Germline values: CDR1 KGHDR, CDR2 SFDVKD. This CDR3 is 17 amino acids long. The V and J ends lost 5 bases and 3 bases, in that order; junction bases with no gene match: 5. The CDR3 here is CATSGLAGGVDTGELFF. DNA for the CDR3: TGTGCCACCAGTGGACTAGCGGGAGGTGTTGACACCGGGGAGCTGTTTTTT.